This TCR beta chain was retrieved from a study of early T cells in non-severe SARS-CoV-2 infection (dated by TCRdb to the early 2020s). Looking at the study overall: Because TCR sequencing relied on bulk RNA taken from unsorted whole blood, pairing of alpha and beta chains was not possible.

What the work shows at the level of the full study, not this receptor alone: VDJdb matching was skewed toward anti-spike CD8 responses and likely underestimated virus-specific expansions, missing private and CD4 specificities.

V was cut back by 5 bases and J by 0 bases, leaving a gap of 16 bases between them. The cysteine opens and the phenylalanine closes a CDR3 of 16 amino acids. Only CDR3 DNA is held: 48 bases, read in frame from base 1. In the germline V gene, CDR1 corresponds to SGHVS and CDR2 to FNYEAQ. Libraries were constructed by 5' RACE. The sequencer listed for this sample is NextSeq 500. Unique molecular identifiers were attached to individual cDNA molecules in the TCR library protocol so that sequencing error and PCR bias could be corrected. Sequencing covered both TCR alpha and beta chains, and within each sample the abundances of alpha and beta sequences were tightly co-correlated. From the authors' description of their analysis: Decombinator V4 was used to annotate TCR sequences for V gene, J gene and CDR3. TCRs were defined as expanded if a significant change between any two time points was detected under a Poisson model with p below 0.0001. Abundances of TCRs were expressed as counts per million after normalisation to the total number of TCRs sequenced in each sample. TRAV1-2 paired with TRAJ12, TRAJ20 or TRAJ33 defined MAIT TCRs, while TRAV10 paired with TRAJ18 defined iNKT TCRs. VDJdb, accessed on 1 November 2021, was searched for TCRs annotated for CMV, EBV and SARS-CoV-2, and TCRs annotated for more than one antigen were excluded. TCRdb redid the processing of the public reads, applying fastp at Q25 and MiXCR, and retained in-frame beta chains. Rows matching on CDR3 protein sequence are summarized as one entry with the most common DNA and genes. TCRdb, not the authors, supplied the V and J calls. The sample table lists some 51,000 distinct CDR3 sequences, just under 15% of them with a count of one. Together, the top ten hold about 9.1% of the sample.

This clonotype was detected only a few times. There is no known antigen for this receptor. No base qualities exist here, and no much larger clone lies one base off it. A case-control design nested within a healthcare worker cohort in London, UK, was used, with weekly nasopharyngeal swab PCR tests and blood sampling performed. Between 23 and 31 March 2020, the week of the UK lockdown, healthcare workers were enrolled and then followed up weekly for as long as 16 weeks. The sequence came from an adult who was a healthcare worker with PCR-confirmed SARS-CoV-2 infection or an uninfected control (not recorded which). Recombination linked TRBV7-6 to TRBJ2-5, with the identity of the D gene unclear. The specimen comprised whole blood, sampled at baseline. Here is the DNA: TGTGCCAGCAGCCCCAAGGCAGGTCCGTACCAAGAGACCCAGTACTTC. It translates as CASSPKAGPYQETQYF.